The 7 T cell receptor beta chains below all came from one sample that was sequenced in a study of sequential checkpoint blockade in melanoma. The table came from immunoSEQ multiplex PCR; TCRdb's copy has only in-frame clones and leaves some out. The table lists around 19,000 clones, about 69% of them singletons, with around 4.9% in the top ten. Noted treatment: randomized to nivolumab then ipilimumab (arm A) or the reverse (arm B). This sample comprised tumor tissue (inferred from file names), obtained from a patient given nivolumab and ipilimumab in sequence. All receptors derive from a human donor with melanoma.

This chain links TRBV28 with TRBJ2-7, with 8 bases fitting TRBD2. V lost 6 bases, J lost 0 bases, and 13 bases stayed unmatched. Germline V gene lookup returns CDR1 MDHEN and CDR2 SYDVKM. This CDR3 is built from 17 residues. The CDR3 here is CASRVTGGTLSSYEQYF. The CDR3, as DNA: TGTGCCAGCAGAGTTACGGGAGGGACGCTAAGCTCCTACGAGCAGTACTTC.

This chain uses TRBV9 with TRBJ1-3, with D perhaps TRBD1 (6 bases). Trimming took 5 bases from V and 0 from J, leaving 9 bases between them. CDR3 length: 14 amino acids. The germline V gene encodes CDR1 SGDLS and CDR2 YYNGEE. CDR3 bases: TGTGCCAGCAGGATACAGGGCTCTGGAAACACCATATATTTT. It is translated as CASRIQGSGNTIYF.

The chain combines TRBV6-4 with TRBJ2-3; 10 bases match TRBD1. After removal of 4 bases from V and 2 bases from J, the junction contained 3 bases not matched to a gene. The germline V gene has CDR1 MRHNA and CDR2 SNTAGT. The CDR3 covers 15 residues. The CDR3 DNA sequence: TGTGCCAGCAGTGCCGGGACAGGGGACACAGATACGCAGTATTTT. This sequence encodes CASSAGTGDTDTQYF.

This rearrangement joins TRBV2 to TRBJ2-1; weak D call: TRBD2 (6 bases). Between the trimmed V and J ends, which lost 4 bases and 7 bases, there was a span of 14 bases. Germline assignment: CDR1 SNHLY and CDR2 FYNNEI. This CDR3 comprises 14 residues. This chain's CDR3 is CASSAPGSRNEQFF. CDR3 coding DNA: TGTGCCAGCAGTGCGCCCGGGAGTCGAAATGAGCAGTTCTTC. The variable domain in full, with the rest retrieved from reference TRBV2 and TRBJ2-1, is EPEVTQTPSHQVTQMGQEVILRCVPISNHLYFYWYRQILGQKVEFLVSFYNNEISEKSEIFDDQFSVERPDGSNFTLKIRSTKLEDSAMYFCASSAPGSRNEQFFGPGTRLTVL.

This clone has just a few counts. The chain has TRBV6-8 and TRBJ2-7; D is undetermined. The germline V and J ends were trimmed by 7 bases and 0 bases, with 13 bases remaining between them. Germline CDR1 MNHGY, CDR2 SAAAGT. This CDR3 has 14 amino acids. CDR3: CASKLTHSSYEQYF. CDR3 bases: TGTGCCAGCAAACTAACCCACAGCTCCTACGAGCAGTACTTC.

The genes are TRBV18 and TRBJ1-5; D is unresolved. CDR1 and CDR2 from the germline V gene are KGHSH and LQKENI. With 2 bases removed from V and 1 base from J, the gap between germline ends came to 9 bases. This CDR3 is built from 15 residues. The CDR3 coding sequence is TGTGCCAGCTCACCAACCGACGGGAGCAATCAGCCCCAGCATTTT. This codes for CASSPTDGSNQPQHF.

The gene calls are TRBV29-1 and TRBJ2-1, with D perhaps being TRBD1 or TRBD2 (5 bases each). V was pared by 7 bases and J by 4 bases, with 14 bases between. This CDR3 comprises 13 residues. Germline CDR1 and CDR2: SQVTM and ANQGSEA. Here the CDR3 DNA reads TGCAGCGCTGCCGGGACCCAGTACAATGAGCAGTTCTTC. As protein: CSAAGTQYNEQFF.